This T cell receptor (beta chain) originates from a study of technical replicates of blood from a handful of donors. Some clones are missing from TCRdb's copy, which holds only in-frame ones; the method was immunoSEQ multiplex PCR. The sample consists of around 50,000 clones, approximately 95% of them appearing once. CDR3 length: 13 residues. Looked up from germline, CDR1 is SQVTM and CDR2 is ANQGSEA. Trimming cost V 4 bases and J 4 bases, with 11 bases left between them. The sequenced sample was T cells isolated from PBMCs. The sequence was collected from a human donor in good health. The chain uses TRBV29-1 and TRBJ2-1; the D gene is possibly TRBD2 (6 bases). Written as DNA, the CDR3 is TGCAGCGTTGTGGGGGGAAATTACAATGAGCAGTTCTTC. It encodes CSVVGGNYNEQFF.